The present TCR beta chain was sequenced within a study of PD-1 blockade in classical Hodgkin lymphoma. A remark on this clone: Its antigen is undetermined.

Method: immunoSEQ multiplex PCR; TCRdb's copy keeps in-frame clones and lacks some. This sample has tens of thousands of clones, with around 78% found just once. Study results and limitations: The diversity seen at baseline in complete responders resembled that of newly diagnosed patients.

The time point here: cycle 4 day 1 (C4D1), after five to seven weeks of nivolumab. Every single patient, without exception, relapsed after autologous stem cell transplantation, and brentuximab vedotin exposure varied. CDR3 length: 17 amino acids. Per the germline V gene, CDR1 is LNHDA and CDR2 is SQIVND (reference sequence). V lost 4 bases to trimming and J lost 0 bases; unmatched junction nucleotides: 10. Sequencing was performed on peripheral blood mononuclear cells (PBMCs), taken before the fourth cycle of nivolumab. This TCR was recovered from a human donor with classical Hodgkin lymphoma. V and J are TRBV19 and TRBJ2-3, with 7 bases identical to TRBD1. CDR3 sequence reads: CASSKDRALTSTDTQYF. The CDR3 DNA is TGTGCCAGTAGTAAAGACAGGGCCCTTACTAGCACAGATACGCAGTATTTT.